These 22 T cell receptor beta chains originate from one sample sequenced in a study of CD8 T cells in Susac syndrome. Random hexamers were used to reverse transcribe the RNA input (about 0.5 to 1 ug). TCRdb reprocessed the immunoSEQ multiplex PCR reads via MiXCR and lists one record per CDR3 protein. Of under 350,000 distinct CDR3 sequences listed, under 95% are singletons. Specimen: CD4+ T cells from PBMCs. All receptors come from a human donor with multiple sclerosis.

The sample holds one count of this clonotype. The rearrangement joins TRBV6-2 or TRBV6-3 to TRBJ2-6; D is perhaps TRBD1 (6 bases). Deletions cut 8 bases from V and 0 bases from J, with 11 bases between. Germline assignment: CDR1 MNHEY and CDR2 SVGEGT. The CDR3 extends over 15 amino acids. CDR3 loop: CASYRDNSGANVLTF. In DNA, the CDR3 is TGTGCCAGCTACAGGGACAACTCTGGGGCCAACGTCCTGACTTTC.

The CDR3 sequence: CASSFSVVREQYF. CDR3 bases: TGTGCCAGCAGCTTCAGCGTAGTAAGGGAGCAGTACTTC. This chain uses TRBV7-2 with TRBJ2-7; D remains ambiguous. The CDR3 is 13 amino acids. CDR1 and CDR2 (germline): SGHTA, FQGNSA. The ends were cut back, 3 bases at V and 7 bases at J, with 13 bases in the middle. Variable domain in full (rest from reference TRBV7-2 and TRBJ2-7): GAGVSQSPSNKVTEKGKDVELRCDPISGHTALYWYRQSLGQGLEFLIYFQGNSAPDKSGLPSDRFSAERTGGSVSTLTIQRTQQEDSAVYLCASSFSVVREQYFGPGTRLTVT.

The V and J genes are TRBV19 and TRBJ1-5; 8 bases are a match to TRBD1. The V and J ends lost 5 bases and 5 bases, in that order; junction bases with no gene match: 5. Germline-derived CDR1 and CDR2 are LNHDA and SQIVND (reference sequence). The CDR3 loop spans 14 amino acids. The CDR3 bases are TGTGCCAGTAGTGCCGGACAGGGATATCAGCCCCAGCATTTT. Its protein product is CASSAGQGYQPQHF. The variable domain in full, completed from reference TRBV19 and TRBJ1-5, reads DGGITQSPKYLFRKEGQNVTLSCEQNLNHDAMYWYRQDPGQGLRLIYYSQIVNDFQKGDIAEGYSVSREKKESFPLTVTSAQKNPTAFYLCASSAGQGYQPQHFGDGTRLSIL.

This clonotype was counted a single time. The CDR3, as DNA: TGTGCCAGCAGCAAAAGTGGGGGTTACCTACTCTATGGCTACACCTTC. Its protein product is CASSKSGGYLLYGYTF. The chain recombines TRBV5-6 with TRBJ1-2, with D possibly matching TRBD1 (5 bases). Trimming shortened V by 4 bases and J by 4 bases, and 20 bases separated the two germline ends. The CDR3 covers 16 residues. Germline V gene lookup returns CDR1 SGHDT and CDR2 YYEEEE.

The chain carries TRBV5-1 and TRBJ2-5; D possibly corresponds to TRBD2 (5 bases). The germline V and J ends were trimmed by 6 bases and 0 bases, with 15 bases remaining between them. The CDR3 is made up of 15 amino acids. Germline loops: CDR1 SGHRS, CDR2 YFSETQ. In DNA form, the CDR3 reads TGCGCCAGCATTCCCAGCGGCCAGTACCAAGAGACCCAGTACTTC. It specifies CASIPSGQYQETQYF.

This clonotype was seen just once. The rearrangement joins TRBV3-1 to TRBJ2-5, with 7 bases that match TRBD2. The V gene end was trimmed by 1 base and the J gene end by 5 bases; junction bases not matched to a gene: 16. This CDR3 spans 18 amino acids. Germline V lookup: CDR1 LGHDT, CDR2 YNNKEL (reference sequence). CDR3 region: CASSQGLLSGTLSETQYF. CDR3 in DNA: TGTGCCAGCAGCCAAGGACTGTTGAGCGGGACTTTATCGGAGACCCAGTACTTC.

The rearrangement links TRBV27 to TRBJ2-7; TRBD2 might be the D (6 bases). The CDR3 extends over 14 amino acids. Germline lookup yields CDR1 MNHEY and CDR2 SMNVEV (reference sequence). The V and J ends lost 10 bases and 2 bases respectively, with 18 bases between them. The DNA of the CDR3 is TGTGCCACCGCCCGGGGGAAAAGAACCTACGAGCAGTACTTC. This sequence encodes CATARGKRTYEQYF.

The genes are TRBV5-6 and TRBJ2-7, with D maybe TRBD2 (5 bases). Germline V gene sequence: CDR1 SGHDT, CDR2 YYEEEE. V was pared by 2 bases and J by 10 bases, with 13 bases between. The CDR3 runs 12 residues. The CDR3 DNA sequence: TGTGCCAGCAGCTTATCCGGGATCGGCCAGTACTTC. Residues: CASSLSGIGQYF.

The chain uses TRBV9 and TRBJ2-7; 11 nucleotides line up with TRBD2. Germline trimming cut 4 bases from V and 4 bases from J; bases unmatched to any gene: 7. The germline V gene encodes CDR1 SGDLS and CDR2 YYNGEE. This CDR3 is 15 amino acids long. Written as DNA, the CDR3 is TGTGCCAGCAGCATGGGACTAGCGGAGTTTTACGAGCAGTACTTC. Translating gives CASSMGLAEFYEQYF.

The rearrangement links TRBV12-5 to TRBJ2-7; tentatively, D is TRBD1 (5 bases). V lost 2 bases and J lost 0, with 8 bases in between. Looked up from germline, CDR1 is LGHNT and CDR2 is FRNRAP. The CDR3 has 14 amino acids. The CDR3 reads CASGLLTDSYEQYF. The CDR3, as DNA: TGTGCTAGTGGTTTGTTGACAGACTCCTACGAGCAGTACTTC.

CDR3 protein: CASSYSKRAHSGASYEQYF. The CDR3, as DNA: TGTGCCAGCAGTTACTCGAAACGAGCCCATAGCGGGGCATCCTACGAGCAGTACTTC. This chain connects TRBV6-5 to TRBJ2-7, with 8 bases aligning to TRBD2. Germline V gene lookup returns CDR1 MNHEY and CDR2 SVGAGI. The CDR3 runs to 19 residues. V lost 0 bases and J lost 1; bases outside the gene matches: 14.

V and J are TRBV5-4 and TRBJ2-3; 7 bases align to TRBD1. The ends lost 1 base at V and 6 bases at J; junction bases unmatched: 5. The germline V gene encodes CDR1 SGHNT and CDR2 YYREEE (reference sequence). The CDR3 loop spans 14 amino acids. The CDR3 spells CASSLYQGVDTQYF. The CDR3 DNA reads TGTGCCAGCAGCTTGTACCAGGGGGTGGATACGCAGTATTTT.

The chain has TRBV3-1 and TRBJ1-1; D not resolved. Trimming pared 6 bases from V and 1 base from J, leaving 12 bases between. The germline gives CDR1 LGHDT, CDR2 YNNKEL (reference sequence). This CDR3 is built from 14 residues. In nucleotides, the CDR3 is TGTGCCAGCAGGTTGGAGGGAAAGAACACTGAAGCTTTCTTT. This translates into CASRLEGKNTEAFF. Full variable domain (outside the CDR3, taken from reference TRBV3-1 and TRBJ1-1): DTAVSQTPKYLVTQMGNDKSIKCEQNLGHDTMYWYKQDSKKFLKIMFSYNNKELIINETVPNRFSPKSPDKAHLNLHINSLELGDSAVYFCASRLEGKNTEAFFGQGTRLTVV.

The chain recombines TRBV5-4 with TRBJ1-1; TRBD1 aligns across 10 bases. CDR1 SGHNT and CDR2 YYREEE come from the germline V gene (reference sequence). With 0 bases clipped from V and 5 bases from J, the junction kept 7 bases outside the gene matches. The CDR3 contains 16 residues. The CDR3 region is CASSLGKGQGNTEAFF. In DNA, the CDR3 is TGTGCCAGCAGCTTGGGGAAGGGACAGGGGAATACTGAAGCTTTCTTT.

The chain carries TRBV7-2 and TRBJ1-3; a weak D match, TRBD1 (5 bases). The CDR3 consists of 16 residues. Trimming shortened V by 5 bases and J by 0 bases, and 14 bases separated the two germline ends. Germline-derived CDR1 and CDR2 are SGHTA and FQGNSA. The CDR3 spells CASSPQAQSSGNTIYF. The CDR3 DNA sequence: TGTGCCAGCAGCCCACAGGCACAGAGCTCTGGAAACACCATATATTTT. The full variable domain, in which reference TRBV7-2 and TRBJ1-3 provide the parts outside the CDR3, is GAGVSQSPSNKVTEKGKDVELRCDPISGHTALYWYRQSLGQGLEFLIYFQGNSAPDKSGLPSDRFSAERTGGSVSTLTIQRTQQEDSAVYLCASSPQAQSSGNTIYFGEGSWLTVV.

CDR3 loop: CASSLRGVPYEQYF. The CDR3 coding sequence is TGTGCCAGCAGCCTCCGAGGGGTCCCCTACGAGCAGTACTTC. This chain joins TRBV9 and TRBJ2-7; the D call may be TRBD1 or TRBD2 (5 bases each). CDR1 is SGDLS and CDR2 is YYNGEE in the germline V gene. The V end was cut by 4 bases, the J end by 2 bases, with 13 bases between. The CDR3 totals 14 residues.

The CDR3: CASSYGTSGHLSGEQYF. In nucleotides, the CDR3 is TGTGCCAGCAGTTACGGGACTAGCGGTCACCTGTCGGGCGAGCAGTACTTC. The chain employs TRBV6-5 and TRBJ2-7; TRBD2 matches at 11 bases. Germline assignment: CDR1 MNHEY and CDR2 SVGAGI. The V segment lost 2 bases and the J segment 6 bases; nucleotides outside the gene matches: 12. The CDR3 is made up of 17 amino acids.

This clonotype was counted between two and nine times. The chain has TRBV5-1 and TRBJ2-7, with D possibly TRBD2 on 6 matching bases. V was cut by 4 bases and J by 5 bases, with 10 bases left in between. The V gene's germline CDR1 is SGHRS and CDR2 YFSETQ. The CDR3 is made up of 12 amino acids. For the CDR3, the DNA is TGCGCCAGCAGCGCGGGGATCAACGAGCAGTACTTC. It translates to CASSAGINEQYF.

The CDR3 region has the DNA TGCAGTGCTAGAGACCCTTCGGGGGGGCAGCCCCAGCATTTT. Its protein is CSARDPSGGQPQHF. The chain recombines TRBV20-1 with TRBJ1-5; weak D call: TRBD1 (5 bases). The CDR3 runs to 14 residues. Germline assignment: CDR1 DFQATT and CDR2 SNEGSKA (reference sequence). The ends were cut back, 0 bases at V and 7 bases at J, with 13 bases in the middle.

The chain uses TRBV29-1 and TRBJ2-7; D gene ambiguous. Trimming stripped 7 bases from V and 0 bases from J, with 13 bases between. Germline V lookup: CDR1 SQVTM, CDR2 ANQGSEA. CDR3 length: 13 residues. CDR3 bases: TGCAGCGGCGGCGGTCAAAGCTCCTACGAGCAGTACTTC. This codes for CSGGGQSSYEQYF.

This chain connects TRBV7-2 to TRBJ1-1; D remains unclear. The CDR3 is 15 amino acids. V dropped 1 base and J dropped 3 bases, with 12 bases sitting between them. Looked up from germline, CDR1 is SGHTA and CDR2 is FQGNSA. The CDR3 coding sequence is TGTGCCAGCAGCTTAGAAGGCGTCCCGTACACTGAAGCTTTCTTT. It specifies CASSLEGVPYTEAFF.

The genes are TRBV20-1 and TRBJ2-1; 8 nucleotides match TRBD2. Trimming at V came to 6 bases and at J to 7 bases, leaving 11 bases not matched to a gene. The CDR3 is 14 residues long. Germline V gene sequence: CDR1 DFQATT, CDR2 SNEGSKA (reference sequence). The CDR3 protein is CSAPPAGVGNEQFF. Here the CDR3 DNA reads TGCAGTGCCCCCCCAGCGGGAGTTGGAAATGAGCAGTTCTTC.